A single sample gave rise to the 3 T cell receptor beta chains below, sequenced in a study of T cells in Graves' hyperthyroidism and ophthalmopathy (dated by TCRdb to about 2019). Library creation used multiplex PCR. The sequencing machine was an Illumina HiSeq 2000. The TCR beta CDR3 regions were amplified from the RNA transcripts. For the first round of RT-PCR on the TCR CDR3, the HTBI primer set was used together with the Qiagen OneStep RT-PCR kit. The public sequencing data were trimmed at Q25 with fastp and processed into clonotypes with MiXCR by TCRdb, which kept only in-frame beta chains. When rows share a CDR3 protein, they turn into one entry using the most common DNA and genes. The sample table records almost 600,000 distinct CDR3 sequences; 11% to 15% of these occur just once. 4.5% to 6% of the sample rests with the top ten. Sequencing used blood. These receptor sequences come from a woman under 40 with Graves' hyperthyroidism that later progressed to Graves' ophthalmopathy.

This clonotype has a count of ten or more. V is TRBV28 and J is TRBJ2-1; tentative D call: TRBD1 (5 bases). Germline V lookup: CDR1 MDHEN, CDR2 SYDVKM. The CDR3 spans 16 residues. V dropped 2 bases and J dropped 1 base, with 12 bases sitting between them. The CDR3, as DNA: TGTGCCAGCAGTTTAGTTTGGGGCGCGTCCTACAATGAGCAGTTCTTC. This translates into CASSLVWGASYNEQFF. The full variable domain, with the rest looked up from reference TRBV28 and TRBJ2-1, is DVKVTQSSRYLVKRTGEKVFLECVQDMDHENMFWYRQDPGLGLRLIYFSYDVKMKEKGDIPEGYSVSREKKERFSLILESASTNQTSMYLCASSLVWGASYNEQFFGPGTRLTVL.

This clonotype was detected only a few times. The rearrangement links TRBV19 to TRBJ2-5, with D tentatively TRBD2 (7 bases). This CDR3 has 13 residues. Germline lookup yields CDR1 LNHDA and CDR2 SQIVND (reference sequence). V shed 7 bases and J shed 6 bases, with 15 bases lying between them. The CDR3 reads CASTEQGGKTQYF. The DNA of the CDR3 is TGTGCCAGTACCGAACAGGGAGGGAAGACCCAGTACTTC.

In its sample, this clonotype was seen many times. V gene TRBV5-1 combines with J gene TRBJ1-1; the D is unclear. The CDR3 sequence is 15 residues long. The germline V gene encodes CDR1 SGHRS and CDR2 YFSETQ. Trimming left V 4 bases short and J 0 bases short, with 13 bases between. The CDR3 sequence: CASSTAASMNTEAFF. DNA for the CDR3: TGCGCCAGCAGCACGGCTGCTTCAATGAACACTGAAGCTTTCTTT.